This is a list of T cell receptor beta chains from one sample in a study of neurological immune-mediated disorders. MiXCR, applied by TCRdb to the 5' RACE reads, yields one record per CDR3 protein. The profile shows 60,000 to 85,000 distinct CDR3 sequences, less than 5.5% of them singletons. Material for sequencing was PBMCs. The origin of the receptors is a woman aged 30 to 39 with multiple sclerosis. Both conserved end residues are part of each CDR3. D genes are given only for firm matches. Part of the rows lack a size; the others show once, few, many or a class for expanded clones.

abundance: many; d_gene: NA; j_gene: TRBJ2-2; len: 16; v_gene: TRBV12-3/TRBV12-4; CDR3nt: TGTGCCAGCAGTTTGGGCGGGGGCGCGGCAACCGGGGAGCTGTTTTTT; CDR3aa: CASSLGGGAATGELFF
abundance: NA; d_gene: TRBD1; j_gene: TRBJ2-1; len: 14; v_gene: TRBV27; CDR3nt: TGTGCCAGCAGTCTCCGGACAGGGATCTCTGAGCAGTTCTTC; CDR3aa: CASSLRTGISEQFF
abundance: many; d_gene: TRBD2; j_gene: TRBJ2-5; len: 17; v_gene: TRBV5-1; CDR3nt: TGCGCCAGCAGCTTGGGACTAGCGGGGGGCTTCCAAGAGACCCAGTACTTC; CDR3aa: CASSLGLAGGFQETQYF
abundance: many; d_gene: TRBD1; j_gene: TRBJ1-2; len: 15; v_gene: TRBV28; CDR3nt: TGTGCCAGCAGCTCCGGGACAGGGGATAACTATGGCTACACCTTC; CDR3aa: CASSSGTGDNYGYTF
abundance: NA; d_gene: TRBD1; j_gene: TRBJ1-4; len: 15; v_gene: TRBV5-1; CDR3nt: TGCGCCAGCAGCTCCAGACAGGGCCCTAATGAAAAACTGTTTTTT; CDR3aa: CASSSRQGPNEKLFF
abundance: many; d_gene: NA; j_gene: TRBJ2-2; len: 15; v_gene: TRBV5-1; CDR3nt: TGCGCCAGCAGCTTGGGCGGGGAGAACACCGGGGAGCTGTTTTTT; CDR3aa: CASSLGGENTGELFF
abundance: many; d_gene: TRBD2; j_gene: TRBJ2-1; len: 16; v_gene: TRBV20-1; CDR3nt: TGCAGTGCTAGAGATCTTTCGAGCGGGGACTACAATGAGCAGTTCTTC; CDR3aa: CSARDLSSGDYNEQFF
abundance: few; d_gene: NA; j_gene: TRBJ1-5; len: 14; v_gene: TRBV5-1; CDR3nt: TGCGCCAGCAGCTTGAACCTGGGTATCTCGCCCCAGCATTTT; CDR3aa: CASSLNLGISPQHF
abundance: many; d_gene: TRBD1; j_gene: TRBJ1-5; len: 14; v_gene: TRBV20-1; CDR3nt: TGCAGTGCTAGGACAGGGGGAAAAGTGCAGCCCCAGCATTTT; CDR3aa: CSARTGGKVQPQHF
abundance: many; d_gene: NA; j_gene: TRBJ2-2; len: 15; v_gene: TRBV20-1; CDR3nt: TGCAGTGCTAGAGCTGGCAGATCTAACACCGGGGAGCTGTTTTTT; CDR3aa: CSARAGRSNTGELFF
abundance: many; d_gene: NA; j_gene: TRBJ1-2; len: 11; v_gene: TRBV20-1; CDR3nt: TGCAGTGCTACCGAGCCCTATGGCTACACCTTC; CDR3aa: CSATEPYGYTF
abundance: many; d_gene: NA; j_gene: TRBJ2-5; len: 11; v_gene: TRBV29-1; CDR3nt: TGCAGCGTTATCACCGCCGGGACCCAGTACTTC; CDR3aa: CSVITAGTQYF
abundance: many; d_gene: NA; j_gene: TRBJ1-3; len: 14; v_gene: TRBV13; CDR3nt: TGTGCCAGCAGCTCCCGGGACTCTGGAAACACCATATATTTT; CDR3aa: CASSSRDSGNTIYF
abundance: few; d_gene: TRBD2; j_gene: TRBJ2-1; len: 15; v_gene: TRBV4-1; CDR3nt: TGCGCCAGCAGCCAAGGTAGCGGGGGGGGGAATGAGCAGTTCTTC; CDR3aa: CASSQGSGGGNEQFF
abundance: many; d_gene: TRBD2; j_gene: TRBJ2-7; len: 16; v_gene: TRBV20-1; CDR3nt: TGCAGTGCTAGAGATGTAGAAGCGGGATTAGCCTACGAGCAGTACTTC; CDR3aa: CSARDVEAGLAYEQYF
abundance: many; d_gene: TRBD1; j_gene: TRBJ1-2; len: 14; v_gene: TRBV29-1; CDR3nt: TGCAGCGTTGAAGCGCAGACAGGGATGTTTGGCTACACCTTC; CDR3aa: CSVEAQTGMFGYTF
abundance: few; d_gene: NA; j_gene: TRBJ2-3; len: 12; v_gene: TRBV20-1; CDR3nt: TGCAGTGCTAGCAGGGGCAATCAGCACCAGTATTTT; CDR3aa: CSASRGNQHQYF
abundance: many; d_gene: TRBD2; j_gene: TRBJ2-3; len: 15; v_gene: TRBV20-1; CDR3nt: TGCAGTGCTCCACTAGCGGGGGGGAGCACAGATACGCAGTATTTT; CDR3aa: CSAPLAGGSTDTQYF
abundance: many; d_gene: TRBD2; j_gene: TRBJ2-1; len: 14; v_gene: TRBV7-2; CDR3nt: TGTGCCAGCAGCCCAAGTCGACTAGCGGGGAGTTGGTTCTTC; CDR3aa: CASSPSRLAGSWFF
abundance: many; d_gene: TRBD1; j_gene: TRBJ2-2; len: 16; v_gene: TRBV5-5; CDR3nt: TGTGCCAGCAGCTTACGACAGGGGGCTGGCACCGGGGAGCTGTTTTTT; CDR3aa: CASSLRQGAGTGELFF